The 14 T cell receptor beta chains below come from one sample, sequenced in a study of CD8 T cells in ankylosing spondylitis. Whole-study findings and limits: Typical of ankylosing spondylitis blood, it appeared, was a TCR beta motif of seven to nine highly homologous variants.

Each CDR3 protein is one row after TCRdb ran MiXCR on the 5' RACE reads. The sample gives fewer than 400,000 distinct CDR3 sequences, 20% to 25% of which show up once; about 16% is in the top ten. These receptors' targets are unknown. Sequencing input: blood, either unsorted or a sorted T cell fraction (not recorded which). The origin of the receptors is a male donor with ankylosing spondylitis.

In this sample, this clonotype turned up a few times. The junction shows a germline mismatch at one end, possibly a read error. The chain is built from TRBV3-1 and TRBJ2-5, with TRBD2 matching over 9 bases. The CDR3 consists of 12 residues. CDR1 and CDR2 (germline): LGHDT, YNNKEL (reference sequence). The CDR3 DNA reads TGCGGTGCGGCGGGAGGGGGTGAGACCCAGTACTTC. Its protein product is CGAAGGGETQYF.

This clonotype was seen only a few times. This chain joins TRBV12-3 or TRBV12-4 and TRBJ1-4; D gene ambiguous. This CDR3 comprises 15 residues. V lost 6 bases, J lost 7 bases, and 18 bases lay in between. The CDR3 DNA follows: TGTGCCAGCAGCAGACAAGGTGTTAGTGGTGAAAAACTGTTTTTT. Amino acid sequence: CASSRQGVSGEKLFF.

The chain combines TRBV12-3 or TRBV12-4 with TRBJ1-1; no definite D call. The CDR3 sequence is 12 residues long. The V end lost 7 bases, the J end lost 4 bases, and 10 bases lay between the germline ends. CDR3 DNA sequence: TGTGCCAGCATGCGCCAGGCCACTGAAGCTTTCTTT. Translated, it gives CASMRQATEAFF.

The V and J genes are TRBV9 and TRBJ2-3, with TRBD2 matching over 7 bases. V gave up 4 bases and J gave up 2 bases; unmatched junction bases: 7. The germline gives CDR1 SGDLS, CDR2 YYNGEE. The CDR3 is made up of 15 amino acids. CDR3 in DNA: TGTGCCAGCAGCCGGGCTAGCGGCATCACAGATACGCAGTATTTT. Residues: CASSRASGITDTQYF.

The chain couples TRBV4-2 to TRBJ2-1, with 9 bases matching TRBD2. The CDR3 loop spans 16 amino acids. Germline loops: CDR1 LGHNA, CDR2 YNFKEQ. V gave up 1 base and J gave up 4 bases; unmatched junction bases: 5. The CDR3 is CASSQATSGLYNEQFF. The CDR3 DNA reads as TGTGCCAGCAGCCAAGCAACTAGCGGGTTATACAATGAGCAGTTCTTC.

This clonotype was picked up a small number of times. J is TRBJ2-2 and V is TRBV7-9; 8 bases map to TRBD1. Unmatched junction bases numbered 1, after V lost 0 bases and J lost 1 base. Germline lookup yields CDR1 SEHNR and CDR2 FQNEAQ (reference sequence). The CDR3 extends over 16 amino acids. The DNA for the CDR3 is TGTGCCAGCAGCTTAGCCGGGACAGGGAACACCGGGGAGCTGTTTTTT. This sequence encodes CASSLAGTGNTGELFF.

This clonotype has at least ten counts. This chain uses TRBV6-1 with TRBJ2-1, with 9 bases fitting TRBD1. CDR3 length equals 15 residues. CDR1 and CDR2 from the germline V gene are MNHNS and SASEGT. Unmatched junction bases numbered 6, after V lost 8 bases and J lost 1 base. The CDR3 is CASPPGTGSYNEQFF. The CDR3 DNA reads TGTGCCAGCCCCCCTGGGACAGGGTCCTACAATGAGCAGTTCTTC.

The rearrangement uses TRBV7-2 and TRBJ2-1; 11 positions agree with TRBD2. The V gene's germline CDR1 is SGHTA and CDR2 FQGNSA. Trimming at V came to 7 bases and at J to 6 bases, leaving 11 bases not matched to a gene. The CDR3 sequence is 16 residues long. The chain's CDR3 is CASNPIAGGEFNEQFF. The CDR3 nucleotides are TGTGCCAGCAACCCTATAGCGGGAGGGGAATTCAATGAGCAGTTCTTC.

This clonotype was picked up a small number of times. The J gene is TRBJ2-5, the V gene TRBV3-1; D not certain. Trimming stripped 3 bases from V and 5 bases from J, with 13 bases between. From germline, CDR1 is LGHDT and CDR2 YNNKEL (reference sequence). CDR3 length: 14 residues. CDR3 DNA: TGTGCCAGCAGCCAGGCCGCATTAGGGGAGACCCAGTACTTC. Protein product: CASSQAALGETQYF.

This clonotype was observed a few times. The junction departs from the called germline gene at one end, perhaps through a read error. This chain joins TRBV7-7 and TRBJ2-5; 7 nucleotides line up with TRBD2. The CDR3 consists of 17 residues. Germline V lookup: CDR1 SSHAT, CDR2 FNYEAQ (reference sequence). This chain's CDR3 is CASSLAFLAETWETQYF. The CDR3 DNA is TGTGCTAGCAGCTTAGCATTCCTAGCGGAGACGTGGGAGACCCAGTACTTC.

The chain links TRBV20-1 to TRBJ2-3; 7 nucleotides line up with TRBD2. Germline assignment: CDR1 DFQATT and CDR2 SNEGSKA (reference sequence). Unmatched junction bases numbered 12, after V lost 1 base and J lost 11 bases. The CDR3 length is 14 residues. The CDR3 is CSARVGGRLTVQYF. The DNA of the CDR3 is TGCAGTGCTAGAGTTGGCGGGAGACTAACGGTGCAGTATTTT.

V and J are TRBV6-2 or TRBV6-3 and TRBJ2-2; D gene unclear. Germline V gene sequence: CDR1 MNHEY, CDR2 SVGEGT. Trimming removed 2 bases from V and 7 bases from J, with 17 bases in between. The CDR3 is 16 amino acids. Here the CDR3 reads CASSYLPLGRIGELFF. The CDR3 DNA follows: TGTGCCAGCAGTTACCTTCCCCTAGGGCGTATCGGGGAGCTGTTTTTT.

This rearrangement joins TRBV6-1 to TRBJ2-7; the match to TRBD1 covers 12 bases. CDR1 MNHNS and CDR2 SASEGT come from the germline V gene. This CDR3 has 14 residues. The V and J ends lost 9 bases and 5 bases, in that order; junction bases with no gene match: 8. The CDR3 spells CASIRDRGRNEQYF. DNA of the CDR3: TGTGCCAGTATCCGGGACAGGGGGCGAAACGAGCAGTACTTC.

This clonotype has a handful of counts. The chain is built from TRBV5-1 and TRBJ2-7; 10 bases are shared with TRBD2. Germline CDR1 and CDR2: SGHRS and YFSETQ. The CDR3 extends over 17 amino acids. The junction had 13 bases not matched to a gene; V was cut back by 1 base and J by 6 bases. In nucleotides, the CDR3 is TGCGCCAGCAGCTTGAATACTGTCAGGCTAGCGGGAGCCGAGCAGTACTTC. Protein product: CASSLNTVRLAGAEQYF.